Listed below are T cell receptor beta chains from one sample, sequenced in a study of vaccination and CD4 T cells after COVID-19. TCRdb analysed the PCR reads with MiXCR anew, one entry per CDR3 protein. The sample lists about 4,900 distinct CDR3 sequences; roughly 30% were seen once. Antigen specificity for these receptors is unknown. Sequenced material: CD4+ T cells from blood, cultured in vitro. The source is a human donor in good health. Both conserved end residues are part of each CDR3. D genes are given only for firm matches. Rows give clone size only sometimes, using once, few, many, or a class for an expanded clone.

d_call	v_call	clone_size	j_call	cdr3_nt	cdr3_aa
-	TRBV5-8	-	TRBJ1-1	TGTGCCAGCAGCCGCGGAGGTTACGGGACTGAAGCTTTCTTT	CASSRGGYGTEAFF
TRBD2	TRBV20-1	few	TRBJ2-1	TGCAGTGCTAGAGATTCGGGGGGGGGCAGCAATGAGCAGTTCTTC	CSARDSGGGSNEQFF
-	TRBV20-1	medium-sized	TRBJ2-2	TGCAGTGCTAAGCCAAAGGCAGGTGGTGCCGGGGAGCTGTTTTTT	CSAKPKAGGAGELFF
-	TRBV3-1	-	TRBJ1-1	TGTGCCAGCACCGAGAGTAGCGCGAACACTGAAGCTTTCTTT	CASTESSANTEAFF
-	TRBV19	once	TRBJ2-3	TGTGCCAGTAGTATTTCCCTCACAGATACGCAGTATTTT	CASSISLTDTQYF
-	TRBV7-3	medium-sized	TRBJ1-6	TGTGCCAGCAGCTTACGGGGGGGCGATTCACCCCTCCACTTT	CASSLRGGDSPLHF
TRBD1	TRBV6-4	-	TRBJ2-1	TGTGCCAGCTCCGGCGGGGACAGGGAAACCAATGAGCAGTTCTTC	CASSGGDRETNEQFF
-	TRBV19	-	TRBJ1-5	TGTGCCAGTACCCACTCCGGCGCCCAGGGGTGGCAGCCCCAGCATTTT	CASTHSGAQGWQPQHF
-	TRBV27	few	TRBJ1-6	TGTGCCAGCCATACTGGGTGGGTGGGTTCACCCCTCCACTTT	CASHTGWVGSPLHF
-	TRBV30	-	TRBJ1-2	TGTGCCTGGCTACAGACAGGTGGGGGCTACACCTTC	CAWLQTGGGYTF
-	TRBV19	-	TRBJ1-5	TGTGCCAGTGGTATAGACGTCAATCAGCCCCAGCATTTT	CASGIDVNQPQHF
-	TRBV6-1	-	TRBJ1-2	TGTGCCAGCTCCCCTGGGGGCTATGGCTACACCTTC	CASSPGGYGYTF
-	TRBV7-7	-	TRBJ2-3	TGTGCCAGCAGCCCCGCCGGGACAGATACGCAGTATTTT	CASSPAGTDTQYF
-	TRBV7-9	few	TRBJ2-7	TGTGCCAGCAGGCGGGACAGCAGCTCCTACGAGCAGTACTTC	CASRRDSSSYEQYF
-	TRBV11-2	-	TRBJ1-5	TGTGCCAGCAGCTACCTACGGGGTCAGCCCCAGCATTTT	CASSYLRGQPQHF
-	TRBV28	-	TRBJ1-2	TGTGCCGAGCAGGGTAACTATGGCTACACCTTC	CAEQGNYGYTF
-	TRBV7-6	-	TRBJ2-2	TGTGCCAGCAGCTTACGGTCGGGCGTTAGTGGCACCGGGGAGCTGTTTTTT	CASSLRSGVSGTGELFF
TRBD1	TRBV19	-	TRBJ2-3	TGTGCCAGTAGTGGTCGGACAGGGGGGCACACAGATACGCAGTATTTT	CASSGRTGGHTDTQYF
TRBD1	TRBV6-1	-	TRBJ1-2	TGTGCCAGCAGGCCCATGGGGACAGGATTAAACTATGGCTACACCTTC	CASRPMGTGLNYGYTF
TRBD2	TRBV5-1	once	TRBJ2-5	TGCGCCAGCAGCATGGGACTAGCGGAAGAGACCCAGTACTTC	CASSMGLAEETQYF
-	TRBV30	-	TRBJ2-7	TGTGCCTGGAGTCCTAACTACGAGCAGTACTTC	CAWSPNYEQYF
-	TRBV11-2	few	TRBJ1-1	TGTGCCAGCAGCCAGCTGGGAGACAGTGAAGCTTTCTTT	CASSQLGDSEAFF
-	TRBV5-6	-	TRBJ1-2	TGTGCCAGCAGCTTGACAGAGTATGGCTACACCTTC	CASSLTEYGYTF
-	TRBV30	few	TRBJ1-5	TGTGCCTGGAGTCCCCAGGGGCAAAGGGGCAATCAGCCCCAGCATTTT	CAWSPQGQRGNQPQHF
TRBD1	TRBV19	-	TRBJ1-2	TGTGCCAGTTATACAGGGGGGTCCTCCTATGGCTACACCTTC	CASYTGGSSYGYTF
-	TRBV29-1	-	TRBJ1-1	TGCAGCGTTGGTCAGCCGAACACTGAAGCTTTCTTT	CSVGQPNTEAFF
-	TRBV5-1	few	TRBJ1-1	TGCGCCAGCAGCTTGGCCACAGGGTCAAGATACGAAGCTTTCTTT	CASSLATGSRYEAFF
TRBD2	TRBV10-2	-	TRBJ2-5	TGCGCCAGCAGACTAGCGGGGCAAGAGACCCAGTACTTC	CASRLAGQETQYF
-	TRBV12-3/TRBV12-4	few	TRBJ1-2	TGTGCCAGCAGTTTATTTTCAGGGGCAAGGTCCTATGGCTACACCTTC	CASSLFSGARSYGYTF
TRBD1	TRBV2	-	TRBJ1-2	TGTGCCAGCAGCTGGGACAGCTGGTCCTTC	CASSWDSWSF
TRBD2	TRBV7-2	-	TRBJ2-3	TGTGCCAGCAGCCAAGGGACTAGCGGGGGGGCAGATACGCAGTATTTT	CASSQGTSGGADTQYF
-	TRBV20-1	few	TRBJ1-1	TGCAGTGCTAGAGACAGGGAGACTGAAGCTTTCTTT	CSARDRETEAFF
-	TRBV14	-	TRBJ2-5	TGTGCCAGCAGCCAAGATCTCAGAAGTACATTGGGGACCCAGTACTTC	CASSQDLRSTLGTQYF
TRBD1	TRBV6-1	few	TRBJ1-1	TGTGCCAGCAGTCATGCGAACAGGGGTGAGACTGAAGCTTTCTTT	CASSHANRGETEAFF
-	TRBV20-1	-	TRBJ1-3	TGCAGTTCCAGGGGAACCTCTGGAAACACCATATATTTT	CSSRGTSGNTIYF
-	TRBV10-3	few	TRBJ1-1	TGTGCCATCAGTGAGTCGACGGCAGATTCCACTGAAGCTTTCTTT	CAISESTADSTEAFF
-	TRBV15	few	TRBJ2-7	TGTGCCACCAGCAGAGATCTCTCCGGGACGCATCTCTACGAGCAGTACTTC	CATSRDLSGTHLYEQYF
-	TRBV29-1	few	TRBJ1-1	TGCAGCGCTGGCGAGGAGATAGCTTTCTTT	CSAGEEIAFF
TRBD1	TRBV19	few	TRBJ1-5	TGTGCCAGTAGCCTGGACAGGGGGCTAGTTCAGCCCCAGCATTTT	CASSLDRGLVQPQHF
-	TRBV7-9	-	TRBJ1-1	TGTGCCAGCAGCTCCTATGGGGGGCGCGTTTCTGAAGCTTTCTTT	CASSSYGGRVSEAFF
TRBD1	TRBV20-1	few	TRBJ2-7	TGCAGTGCCCCTAGTCCGGACAGGGGCTACGAGCAGTACTTC	CSAPSPDRGYEQYF
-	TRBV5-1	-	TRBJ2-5	TGCGCCAGCAGCTTGGGGGAGGCCCAGTACTTC	CASSLGEAQYF
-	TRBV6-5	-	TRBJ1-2	TGTGCCAGCAGTTACGGGATCCACTCAATGACTAACTATGGCTACACCTTC	CASSYGIHSMTNYGYTF
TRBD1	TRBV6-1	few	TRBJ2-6	TGTGCCAGCAGCCGTCGGACAGGGGGCAGGGACTCTGGGGCCAACGTCCTGACTTTC	CASSRRTGGRDSGANVLTF
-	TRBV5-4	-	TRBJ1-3	TGTGCCAGCAGCTTTGGGGGCTCTGGAAACACCATATATTTT	CASSFGGSGNTIYF
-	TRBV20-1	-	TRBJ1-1	TGCAGTGCCAGAACGATCTTCGGGACTCTGAACACTGAAGCTTTCTTT	CSARTIFGTLNTEAFF
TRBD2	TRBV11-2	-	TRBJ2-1	TGTGCCAGCAGCTTAGGGACTAGCCGCTCCTACAATGAGCAGTTCTTC	CASSLGTSRSYNEQFF
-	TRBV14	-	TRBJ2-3	TGTGCCAGCAGCCAAGTAATGTCGGCCAACACAGATACGCAGTATTTT	CASSQVMSANTDTQYF